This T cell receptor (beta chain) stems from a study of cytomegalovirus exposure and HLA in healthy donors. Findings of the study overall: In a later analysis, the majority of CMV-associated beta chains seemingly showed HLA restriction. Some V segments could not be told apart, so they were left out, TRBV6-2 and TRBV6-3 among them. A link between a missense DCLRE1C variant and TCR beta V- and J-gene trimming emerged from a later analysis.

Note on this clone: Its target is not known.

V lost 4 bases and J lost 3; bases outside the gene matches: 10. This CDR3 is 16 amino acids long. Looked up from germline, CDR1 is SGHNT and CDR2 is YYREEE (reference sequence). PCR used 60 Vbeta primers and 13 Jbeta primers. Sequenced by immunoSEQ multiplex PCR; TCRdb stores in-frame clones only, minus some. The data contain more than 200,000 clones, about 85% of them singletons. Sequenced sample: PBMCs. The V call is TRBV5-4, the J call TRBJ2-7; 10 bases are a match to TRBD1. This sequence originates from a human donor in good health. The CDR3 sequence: CASSPPPTGGLYEQYF. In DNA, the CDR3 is TGTGCCAGCAGCCCACCCCCGACAGGGGGCCTCTACGAGCAGTACTTC.